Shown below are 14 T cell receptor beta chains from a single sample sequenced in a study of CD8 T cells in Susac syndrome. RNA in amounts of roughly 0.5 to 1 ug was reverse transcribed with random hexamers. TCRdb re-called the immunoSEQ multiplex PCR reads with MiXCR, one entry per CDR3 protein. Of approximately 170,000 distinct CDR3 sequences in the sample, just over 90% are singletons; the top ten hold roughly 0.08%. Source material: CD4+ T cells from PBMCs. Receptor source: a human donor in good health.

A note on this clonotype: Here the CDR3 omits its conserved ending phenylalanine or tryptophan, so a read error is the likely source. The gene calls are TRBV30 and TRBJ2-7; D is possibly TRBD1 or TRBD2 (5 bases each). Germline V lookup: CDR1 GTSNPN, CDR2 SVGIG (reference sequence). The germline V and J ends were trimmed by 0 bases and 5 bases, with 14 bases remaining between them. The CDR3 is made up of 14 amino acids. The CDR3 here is CAWSVHRGGDEQYL. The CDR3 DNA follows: TGTGCCTGGAGTGTACACCGGGGCGGAGACGAGCAGTACCTC.

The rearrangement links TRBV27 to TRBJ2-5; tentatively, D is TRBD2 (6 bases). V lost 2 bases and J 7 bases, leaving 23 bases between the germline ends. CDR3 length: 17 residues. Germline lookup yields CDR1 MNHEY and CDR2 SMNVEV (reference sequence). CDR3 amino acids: CASSLGGFSPPSRTQYF. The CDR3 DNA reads TGTGCCAGCAGTTTAGGAGGGTTCTCCCCCCCGAGTAGGACCCAGTACTTC.

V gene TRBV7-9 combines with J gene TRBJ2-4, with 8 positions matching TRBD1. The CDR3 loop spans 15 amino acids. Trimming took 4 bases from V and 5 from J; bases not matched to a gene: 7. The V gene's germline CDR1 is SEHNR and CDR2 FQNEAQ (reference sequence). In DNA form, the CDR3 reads TGTGCCAGCAGCTCCCCCCCGACAGGGGAAAACATTCAGTACTTC. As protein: CASSSPPTGENIQYF.

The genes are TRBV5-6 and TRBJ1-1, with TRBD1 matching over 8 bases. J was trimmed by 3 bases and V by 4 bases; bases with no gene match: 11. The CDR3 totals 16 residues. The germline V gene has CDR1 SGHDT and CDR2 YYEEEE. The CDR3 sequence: CASSPLSQTGDTEAFF. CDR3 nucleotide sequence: TGTGCCAGCAGCCCCCTTAGTCAGACAGGGGACACTGAAGCTTTCTTT.

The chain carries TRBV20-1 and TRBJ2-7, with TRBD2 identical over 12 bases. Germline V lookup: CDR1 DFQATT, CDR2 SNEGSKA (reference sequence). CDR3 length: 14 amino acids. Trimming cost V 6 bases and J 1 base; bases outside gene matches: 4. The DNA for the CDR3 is TGCAGTGCCCCGACTAGCGGGAGTTCCTACGAGCAGTACTTC. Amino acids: CSAPTSGSSYEQYF.

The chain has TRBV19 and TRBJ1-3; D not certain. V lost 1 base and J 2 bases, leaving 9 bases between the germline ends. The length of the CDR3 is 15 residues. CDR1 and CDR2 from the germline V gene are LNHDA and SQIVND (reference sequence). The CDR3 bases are TGTGCCAGTAGTATAGGAAGGACGCCTGGAAACACCATATATTTT. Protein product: CASSIGRTPGNTIYF.

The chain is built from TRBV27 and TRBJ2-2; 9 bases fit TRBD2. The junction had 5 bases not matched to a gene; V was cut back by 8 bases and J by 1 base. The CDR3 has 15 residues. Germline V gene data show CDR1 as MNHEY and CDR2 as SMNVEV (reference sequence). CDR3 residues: CASALAGLNTGELFF. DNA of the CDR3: TGTGCCAGCGCCCTAGCGGGACTGAACACCGGGGAGCTGTTTTTT.

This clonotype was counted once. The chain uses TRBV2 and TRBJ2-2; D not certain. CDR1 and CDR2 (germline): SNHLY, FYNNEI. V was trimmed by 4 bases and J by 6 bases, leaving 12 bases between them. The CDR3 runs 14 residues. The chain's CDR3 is CASSVWPTAGELFF. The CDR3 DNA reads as TGTGCCAGCAGTGTGTGGCCGACCGCCGGGGAGCTGTTTTTT.

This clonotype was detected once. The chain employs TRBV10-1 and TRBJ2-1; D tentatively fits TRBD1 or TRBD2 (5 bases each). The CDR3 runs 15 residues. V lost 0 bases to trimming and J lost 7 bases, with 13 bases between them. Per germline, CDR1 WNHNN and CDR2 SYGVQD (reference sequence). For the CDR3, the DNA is TGCGCCAGCAGTGAGTCGGGGACGCTGGGGAATGAGCAGTTCTTC. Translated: CASSESGTLGNEQFF.

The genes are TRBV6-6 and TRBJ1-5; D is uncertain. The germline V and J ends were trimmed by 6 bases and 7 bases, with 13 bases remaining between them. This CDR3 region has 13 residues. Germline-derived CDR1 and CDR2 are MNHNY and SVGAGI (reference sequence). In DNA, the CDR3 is TGTGCCAGCAGGCCAAGCGGGTGGCAGCCCCAGCATTTT. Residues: CASRPSGWQPQHF.

CDR3 DNA sequence: TGTGCCAGCAGTTACCCGGCAGGGGGTTTGAGGACTGAAGCTTTCTTT. The encoded protein is CASSYPAGGLRTEAFF. The chain is built from TRBV6-6 and TRBJ1-1, with TRBD1 matching 7 bases. Germline loops: CDR1 MNHNY, CDR2 SVGAGI (reference sequence). Trimming took 2 bases from V and 5 from J; bases not matched to a gene: 11. The CDR3 is 16 residues long.

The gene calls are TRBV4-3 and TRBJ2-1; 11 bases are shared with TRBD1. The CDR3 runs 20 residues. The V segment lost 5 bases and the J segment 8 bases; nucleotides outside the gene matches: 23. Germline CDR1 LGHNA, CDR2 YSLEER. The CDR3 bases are TGCGCCAGCAGCGGACCACGGAGGGATTGGACAGGGGGCCTTCAGGATGAGCAGTTCTTC. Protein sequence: CASSGPRRDWTGGLQDEQFF.

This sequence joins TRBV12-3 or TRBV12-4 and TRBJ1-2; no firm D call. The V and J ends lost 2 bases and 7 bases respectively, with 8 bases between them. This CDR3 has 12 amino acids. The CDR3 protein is CASSLFVPGYTF. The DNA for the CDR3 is TGTGCCAGCAGTTTATTCGTACCTGGCTACACCTTC.

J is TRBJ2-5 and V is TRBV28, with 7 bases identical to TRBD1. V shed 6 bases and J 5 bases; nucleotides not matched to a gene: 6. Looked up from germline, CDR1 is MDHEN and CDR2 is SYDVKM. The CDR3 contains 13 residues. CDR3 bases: TGTGCCAGCAGCACGGGGACAGTGGAGACCCAGTACTTC. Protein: CASSTGTVETQYF.